This T cell receptor (beta chain) was recorded in a study of blood T cell repertoires in COVID-19. The protocol was immunoSEQ multiplex PCR, while the TCRdb copy is restricted to in-frame clones and leaves out a portion. The sample carries about 160,000 clones, approximately 80% recorded once. Deletions cut 3 bases from V and 12 bases from J, with 9 bases between. Germline-derived CDR1 and CDR2 are MNHNS and SASEGT. The CDR3 length is 11 residues. This clone showed up just a few times. This clonotype was obtained from a woman of 80 years or more with active or convalescent COVID-19. This chain uses TRBV6-1 with TRBJ1-5; no clear D. The sequenced sample was peripheral blood. In nucleotides, the CDR3 is TGTGCCAGCAGTGACACTCCTCGCCAGCATTTT. This codes for CASSDTPRQHF.